This is a list of T cell receptor beta chains from one sample in a study of blood T cell repertoires in COVID-19. Repertoires were generated with immunoSEQ multiplex PCR, while TCRdb's copy carries only in-frame clones and drops some. The sample contains roughly 380,000 clones, approximately 89% of which appear only once. The material sequenced was peripheral blood. The source of these receptors is a woman aged 60-70 years with COVID-19, enrolled during active disease. Both conserved end residues are part of each CDR3. The D gene is left open where the match is weak. Clone size is stated in some rows and not others, as once, few, many or a class when expanded.

J gene | V gene | clone size | D gene | CDR3 protein | CDR3 DNA
TRBJ1-1 | TRBV7-9 | . | . | CASSLQGTAEAFF | TGTGCCAGCAGCTTACAGGGGACCGCTGAAGCTTTCTTT
TRBJ1-5 | TRBV28 | . | . | CASRPSRGAAQPQHF | TGTGCCAGCAGACCGTCGCGGGGGGCGGCTCAGCCCCAGCATTTT
TRBJ2-1 | TRBV14 | . | TRBD2 | CASSQENGGANEQFF | TGTGCCAGCAGCCAAGAAAACGGGGGGGCAAATGAGCAGTTCTTC
TRBJ1-5 | TRBV6-1 | . | TRBD1 | CASREPGQGAQPQHF | TGTGCCAGCCGCGAACCTGGACAGGGGGCGCAGCCCCAGCATTTT
TRBJ1-1 | TRBV24-1 | . | TRBD1 | CATSGSAGTGAGEWHTEAFF | TGTGCCACCTCAGGGTCGGCGGGGACAGGGGCCGGGGAATGGCACACTGAAGCTTTCTTT
TRBJ1-1 | TRBV15 | . | . | CATSGGWARASNTEAFF | TGTGCCACCAGCGGAGGATGGGCCAGGGCTTCGAACACTGAAGCTTTCTTT
TRBJ1-2 | TRBV28 | . | . | CASSLTVNSVDYTF | TGTGCCAGCAGTCTTACCGTCAATTCGGTTGACTACACCTTC
TRBJ1-6 | TRBV5-4 | . | . | CASSFDRPNSPLHF | TGTGCCAGCAGCTTCGACAGACCAAATTCACCCCTCCACTTT
TRBJ1-1 | TRBV18 | . | . | CASSPPSRKGTEAFF | TGTGCCAGCTCACCACCGAGTCGGAAGGGGACTGAAGCTTTCTTT
TRBJ2-5 | TRBV10-2 | . | TRBD2 | CASSEGWTSGGAQETQYF | TGCGCCAGCAGTGAGGGCTGGACTAGCGGGGGGGCCCAAGAGACCCAGTACTTC
TRBJ1-1 | TRBV18 | . | . | CASSYAGVNTEAFF | TGTGCCAGCTCATACGCAGGGGTGAACACTGAAGCTTTCTTT
TRBJ2-1 | TRBV11-2 | . | TRBD2 | CASSSPFERGPRHEQFF | TGTGCCAGCAGCTCCCCGTTTGAGCGGGGGCCCCGCCATGAGCAGTTCTTC
TRBJ1-1 | TRBV7-2 | . | TRBD1 | CASSKGQRNTEAFF | TGTGCCAGCAGCAAGGGACAGAGAAACACTGAAGCTTTCTTT
TRBJ1-1 | TRBV2 | . | TRBD1 | CASSGRGGSMNTEAFF | TGTGCCAGTAGCGGTAGAGGGGGCTCTATGAACACTGAAGCTTTCTTT
TRBJ1-1 | TRBV7-8 | . | . | CASSLSTEAFF | TGTGCCAGCAGCTTATCTACTGAAGCTTTCTTT
TRBJ1-2 | TRBV7-9 | . | TRBD1 | CASSSDRGGNYGYTF | TGTGCCAGCAGCTCTGACAGGGGAGGCAACTATGGCTACACCTTC
TRBJ1-1 | TRBV19 | . | TRBD1 | CASTSGQGGTEAFF | TGTGCCAGCACTTCGGGACAGGGGGGAACTGAAGCTTTCTTT
TRBJ1-5 | TRBV5-5 | . | . | CASRPGGGVNQPQHF | TGTGCCAGCAGGCCCGGAGGAGGGGTCAACCAGCCCCAGCATTTT
TRBJ1-5 | TRBV6-6 | . | . | CASSPPGSNQPQHF | TGTGCCAGCAGTCCCCCCGGTAGCAATCAGCCCCAGCATTTT
TRBJ1-4 | TRBV7-2 | . | TRBD1 | CASSPQQGLNEKLFF | TGTGCCAGCAGCCCCCAACAGGGGCTTAATGAAAAACTGTTTTTT
TRBJ1-5 | TRBV28 | few | TRBD1 | CASSSGGSNQPQHF | TGTGCCAGCAGTTCAGGGGGTTCTAATCAGCCCCAGCATTTT
TRBJ1-3 | TRBV18 | . | . | CASSPTDSSGNTIYF | TGTGCCAGCTCACCAACGGACAGCTCTGGAAACACCATATATTTT
TRBJ1-3 | TRBV19 | . | . | CASSIQVLSSGNTIYF | TGTGCCAGTAGTATCCAGGTGCTAAGCTCTGGAAACACCATATATTTT
TRBJ1-1 | TRBV7-3 | . | . | CASTGGGHTEAFF | TGTGCCAGCACCGGCGGGGGGCACACTGAAGCTTTCTTT
TRBJ1-2 | TRBV18 | . | TRBD1 | CASSLQGAAGYGYTF | TGTGCCAGCTCGTTGCAGGGGGCGGCCGGCTATGGCTACACCTTC
TRBJ1-2 | TRBV5-1 | . | . | CASSFEGGRGYTF | TGCGCCAGCAGCTTTGAGGGAGGGCGTGGCTACACCTTC
TRBJ2-3 | TRBV7-3 | . | . | CASSLGLSTDTQYF | TGTGCCAGCAGCCTCGGACTGAGCACAGATACGCAGTATTTT
TRBJ2-2 | TRBV28 | . | TRBD2 | CASRLAGAGNTGELFF | TGTGCCAGCAGACTAGCGGGGGCCGGGAACACCGGGGAGCTGTTTTTT
TRBJ1-6 | TRBV5-7 | once | TRBD1 | CASSFSTGRSPLHF | TGTGCCAGCAGCTTTTCGACAGGGAGATCACCCCTCCACTTT
TRBJ2-4 | TRBV7-9 | . | TRBD2 | CASSRSGGEGNIQYF | TGTGCCAGCAGCCGAAGCGGGGGGGAAGGAAACATTCAGTACTTC
TRBJ1-6 | TRBV28 | . | . | CASTTGEAAPLHF | TGTGCCAGCACCACGGGGGAGGCGGCCCCCCTCCACTTT
TRBJ2-7 | TRBV18 | . | . | CASSQTRGLLYEQYF | TGTGCCAGCTCACAGACTCGAGGACTACTCTACGAGCAGTACTTC
TRBJ1-2 | TRBV6-2/TRBV6-3 | . | . | CASSTPGALSGYTF | TGTGCCAGCAGTACACCGGGAGCGTTGTCGGGCTACACCTTC
TRBJ2-2 | TRBV24-1 | . | TRBD1 | CATSQTGGNTGELFF | TGTGCCACCAGTCAAACAGGGGGAAACACCGGGGAGCTGTTTTTT
TRBJ1-1 | TRBV3-1/TRBV3-2 | . | TRBD1 | CASSKRQGLSTEAFF | TGTGCCAGCAGCAAGAGACAGGGGCTAAGCACTGAAGCTTTCTTT
TRBJ1-1 | TRBV7-3 | . | . | CASSLMGAREAFF | TGTGCCAGCAGCTTAATGGGGGCGCGGGAAGCTTTCTTT
TRBJ1-3 | TRBV9 | . | . | CASSVAGTGNTIYF | TGTGCCAGCAGCGTCGCCGGTACTGGAAACACCATATATTTT